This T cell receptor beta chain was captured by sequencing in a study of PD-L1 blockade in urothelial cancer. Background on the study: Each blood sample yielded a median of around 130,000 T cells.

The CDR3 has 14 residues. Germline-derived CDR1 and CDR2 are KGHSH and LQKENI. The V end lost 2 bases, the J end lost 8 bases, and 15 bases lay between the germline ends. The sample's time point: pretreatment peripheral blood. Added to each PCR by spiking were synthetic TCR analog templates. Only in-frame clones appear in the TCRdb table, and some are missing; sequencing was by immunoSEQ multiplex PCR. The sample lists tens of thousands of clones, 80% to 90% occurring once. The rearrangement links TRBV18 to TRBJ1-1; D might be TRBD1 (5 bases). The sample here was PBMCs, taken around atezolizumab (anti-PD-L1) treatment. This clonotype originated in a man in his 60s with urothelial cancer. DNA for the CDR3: TGTGCCAGCTCACCATCGGTCACAGGCGGAGAAGCTTTCTTT. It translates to CASSPSVTGGEAFF.